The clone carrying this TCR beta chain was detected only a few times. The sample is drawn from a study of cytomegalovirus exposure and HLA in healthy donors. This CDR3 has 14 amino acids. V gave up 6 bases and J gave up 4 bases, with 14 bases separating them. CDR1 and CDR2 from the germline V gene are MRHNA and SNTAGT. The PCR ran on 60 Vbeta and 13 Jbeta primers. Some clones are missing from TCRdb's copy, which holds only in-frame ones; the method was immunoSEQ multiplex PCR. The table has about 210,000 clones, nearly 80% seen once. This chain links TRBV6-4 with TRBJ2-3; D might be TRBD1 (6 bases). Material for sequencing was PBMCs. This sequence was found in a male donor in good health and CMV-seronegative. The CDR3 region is CASSPGTPADTQYF. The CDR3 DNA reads TGTGCCAGCAGCCCTGGGACACCGGCAGATACGCAGTATTTT.